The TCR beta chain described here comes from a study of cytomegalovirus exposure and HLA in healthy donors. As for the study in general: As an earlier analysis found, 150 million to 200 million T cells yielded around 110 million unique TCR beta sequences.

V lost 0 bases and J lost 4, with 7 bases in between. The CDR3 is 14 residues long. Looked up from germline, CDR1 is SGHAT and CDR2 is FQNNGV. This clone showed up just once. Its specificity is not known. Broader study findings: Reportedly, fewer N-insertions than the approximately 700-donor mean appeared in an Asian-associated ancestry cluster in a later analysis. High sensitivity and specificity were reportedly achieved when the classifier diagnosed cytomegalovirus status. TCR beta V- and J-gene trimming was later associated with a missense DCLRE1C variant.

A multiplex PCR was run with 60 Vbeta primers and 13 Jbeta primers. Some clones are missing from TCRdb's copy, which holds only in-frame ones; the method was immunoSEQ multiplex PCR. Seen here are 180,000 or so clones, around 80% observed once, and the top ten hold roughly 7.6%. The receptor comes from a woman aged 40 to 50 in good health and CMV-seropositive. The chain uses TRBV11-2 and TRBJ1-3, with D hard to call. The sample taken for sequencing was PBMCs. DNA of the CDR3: TGTGCCAGCAGCTTAGATCTAGCCGGAAACACCATATATTTT. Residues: CASSLDLAGNTIYF.